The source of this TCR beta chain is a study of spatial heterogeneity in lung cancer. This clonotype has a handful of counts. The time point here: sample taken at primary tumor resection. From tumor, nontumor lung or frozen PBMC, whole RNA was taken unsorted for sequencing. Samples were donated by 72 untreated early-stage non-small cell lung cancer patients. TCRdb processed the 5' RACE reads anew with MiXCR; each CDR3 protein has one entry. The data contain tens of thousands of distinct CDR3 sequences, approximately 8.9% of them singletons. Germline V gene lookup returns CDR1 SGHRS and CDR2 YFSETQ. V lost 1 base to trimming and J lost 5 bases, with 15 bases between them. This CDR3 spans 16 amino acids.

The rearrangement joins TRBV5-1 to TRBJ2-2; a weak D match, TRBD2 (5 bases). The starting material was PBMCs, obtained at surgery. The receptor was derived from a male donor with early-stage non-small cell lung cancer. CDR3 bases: TGCGCCAGCAGCTTGCGTAGCGCCTGGAGTACCGGGGAGCTGTTTTTT. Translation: CASSLRSAWSTGELFF.